This passage covers 13 T cell receptor beta chains from one sample sequenced in a study of technical replicates of blood from four donors. Method: immunoSEQ multiplex PCR; TCRdb's copy keeps in-frame clones and lacks some. The profile covers more than 65,000 clones, with about 92% appearing a single time and 0.35% to 0.45% taken by the ten largest. Input material: T cells isolated from PBMCs. Source of these receptors: a human donor in good health.

The chain is built from TRBV7-2 and TRBJ1-4, with 7 bases matching TRBD1. The CDR3 has 15 amino acids. Germline CDR1 SGHTA, CDR2 FQGNSA. Trimming at V came to 5 bases and at J to 8 bases, leaving 11 bases not matched to a gene. CDR3 sequence reads: CASSLRGPGGEKLFF. CDR3 bases: TGTGCCAGCAGCCTAAGGGGGCCGGGCGGGGAAAAACTGTTTTTT.

V and J are TRBV15 and TRBJ2-2; TRBD2 matches at 11 bases. This CDR3 spans 16 amino acids. Looked up from germline, CDR1 is LNHNV and CDR2 is YYDKDF (reference sequence). V shed 4 bases and J 2 bases; nucleotides not matched to a gene: 3. This chain's CDR3 is CATSTGTSGNTGELFF. The CDR3 region has the DNA TGTGCCACCAGCACCGGGACTAGCGGAAACACCGGGGAGCTGTTTTTT.

This chain joins TRBV5-1 and TRBJ2-2; 12 nucleotides agree with TRBD2. Germline CDR1 SGHRS, CDR2 YFSETQ. With 0 bases clipped from V and 0 bases from J, the junction kept 9 bases outside the gene matches. This CDR3 is 20 amino acids long. The CDR3 protein is CASSLAPLAGGQANTGELFF. The CDR3 DNA reads as TGCGCCAGCAGCTTGGCCCCACTAGCGGGAGGCCAAGCGAACACCGGGGAGCTGTTTTTT.

V usage is TRBV30 and J usage is TRBJ2-4; a weak D match, TRBD2 (6 bases). CDR3 length: 15 residues. The V gene's germline CDR1 is GTSNPN and CDR2 SVGIG (reference sequence). Trimming left V 3 bases short and J 8 bases short, with 20 bases between. This chain's CDR3 is CAWSAGSGVSHIQYF. The CDR3 bases are TGTGCCTGGAGCGCCGGCTCGGGAGTATCGCACATTCAGTACTTC.

The chain is built from TRBV10-3 and TRBJ2-5, with a weak D call TRBD1 (5 bases). The ends were cut back, 2 bases at V and 5 bases at J, with 12 bases in the middle. CDR3 size: 14 residues. In germline, CDR1 is ENHRY, CDR2 SYGVKD. This chain's CDR3 is CAISEGRVGETQYF. The DNA of the CDR3 is TGTGCCATCAGTGAGGGCAGGGTTGGGGAGACCCAGTACTTC.

This clone was seen only once. The V and J genes are TRBV28 and TRBJ1-2; 9 bases are a match to TRBD1. The trim removed 5 bases at V and 4 bases at J, leaving 8 bases unmatched. This CDR3 region has 15 residues. Germline V lookup: CDR1 MDHEN, CDR2 SYDVKM. The CDR3 sequence: CASSPPGTGIYGYTF. The DNA for the CDR3 is TGTGCCAGCAGTCCCCCCGGGACAGGGATCTATGGCTACACCTTC.

This clone has more than one count but fewer than ten. The V call is TRBV5-1, the J call TRBJ2-7, with 8 positions matching TRBD2. Trimming cost V 4 bases and J 0 bases; bases outside gene matches: 6. Germline-derived CDR1 and CDR2 are SGHRS and YFSETQ. This CDR3 contains 15 residues. The CDR3 sequence is CASSPGLDSSYEQYF. In nucleotides, the CDR3 is TGCGCCAGCAGCCCGGGACTAGATTCCTCCTACGAGCAGTACTTC.

The chain combines TRBV11-1 with TRBJ2-1; 9 bases align to TRBD2. The CDR3 length is 14 residues. Germline-derived CDR1 and CDR2 are SGHAT and FQDESV (reference sequence). With 1 base clipped from V and 7 bases from J, the junction kept 2 bases outside the gene matches. CDR3 protein: CASSLGGLANEQFF. The CDR3 region has the DNA TGTGCCAGCAGCTTAGGGGGACTAGCTAATGAGCAGTTCTTC.

The genes are TRBV10-3 and TRBJ1-1; D might be TRBD1 (5 bases). This CDR3 has 13 residues. The germline gives CDR1 ENHRY, CDR2 SYGVKD. Trimming took off 3 bases at V and 7 bases at J, with 12 bases between the two ends. CDR3 amino acids: CAISESGRGEAFF. CDR3 DNA: TGTGCCATCAGTGAATCAGGGAGGGGTGAAGCTTTCTTT.

The V call is TRBV29-1, the J call TRBJ1-4; 8 positions match TRBD1. CDR1 and CDR2 (germline): SQVTM, ANQGSEA. V was clipped by 0 bases and J by 0 bases; unmatched bases: 6. This CDR3 is built from 17 residues. The chain's CDR3 is CSVEEIRQGTTNEKLFF. The CDR3 nucleotides read TGCAGCGTTGAAGAGATTCGACAGGGGACAACTAATGAAAAACTGTTTTTT.

The genes are TRBV18 and TRBJ1-4; 8 bases line up with TRBD1. CDR3 length equals 14 residues. The germline CDR1 and CDR2 sequences are KGHSH and LQKENI. V lost 3 bases, J lost 3 bases, and 0 bases stayed unmatched. As DNA, the CDR3 is TGTGCCAGCTCACCGGGACAGGCTAATGAAAAACTGTTTTTT. Encoded protein: CASSPGQANEKLFF.

The chain is built from TRBV2 and TRBJ1-5; the D is unclear. The CDR3 extends over 15 amino acids. Germline values: CDR1 SNHLY, CDR2 FYNNEI. Trimming cost V 2 bases and J 2 bases, with 10 bases left between them. CDR3 residues: CASSEILIGNQPQHF. CDR3 DNA sequence: TGTGCCAGCAGTGAAATTCTTATTGGCAATCAGCCCCAGCATTTT.

The chain couples TRBV6-1 to TRBJ2-3, with TRBD2 matching 7 bases. V lost 2 bases and J lost 5; bases outside the gene matches: 1. The length of the CDR3 is 13 residues. CDR1 is MNHNS and CDR2 is SASEGT in the germline V gene. CDR3 protein: CASSEWGGDTQYF. The DNA for the CDR3 is TGTGCCAGCAGTGAATGGGGGGGAGATACGCAGTATTTT.